The 29 T cell receptor beta chains below all came from one sample that was sequenced in a study of cytomegalovirus exposure and HLA in healthy donors. In the PCR, 60 Vbeta and 13 Jbeta primers were used. Only in-frame clones appear in the TCRdb table, and some are missing; sequencing was by immunoSEQ multiplex PCR. The data hold around 160,000 clones, with about 73% observed a single time. The sequencing sample was made of PBMCs. These receptors originate from a man between 40 and 49 years old in good health and CMV-seropositive.

This clone counts as medium-sized. Other nucleotide sequences from this sample produce the same CDR3. J is TRBJ2-5 and V is TRBV6-5; TRBD2 aligns across 10 bases. The CDR3 spans 14 residues. Germline CDR1 MNHEY, CDR2 SVGAGI. The ends lost 4 bases at V and 5 bases at J; junction bases unmatched: 4. CDR3 in DNA: TGTGCCAGCAGTTCAGCGGGAGGGGGGGAGACCCAGTACTTC. Protein sequence: CASSSAGGGETQYF.

J is TRBJ1-3 and V is TRBV7-8; no firm D call. The V end lost 5 bases, the J end lost 2 bases, and 13 bases lay between the germline ends. Germline CDR1 and CDR2: SGHVS and FQNEAQ. This CDR3 spans 15 amino acids. This CDR3 is CASSPTDHPGNTIYF. The CDR3 bases are TGTGCCAGCAGCCCGACTGATCATCCTGGAAACACCATATATTTT.

A few counts support this clone. The chain is built from TRBV30 and TRBJ1-1, with D perhaps matching TRBD1 (5 bases). Per the germline V gene, CDR1 is GTSNPN and CDR2 is SVGIG (reference sequence). The CDR3 runs 13 residues. Between the trimmed V and J ends, which lost 3 bases and 4 bases, there was a span of 12 bases. The chain's CDR3 is CAWRGGAGTEAFF. In DNA form, the CDR3 reads TGTGCCTGGAGGGGAGGGGCGGGCACTGAAGCTTTCTTT. Based on the CDR3 plus reference TRBV30 and TRBJ1-1, the full variable domain is SQTIHQWPATLVQPVGSPLSLECTVEGTSNPNLYWYRQAAGRGLQLLFYSVGIGQISSEVPQNLSASRPQDRQFILSSKKLLLSDSGFYLCAWRGGAGTEAFFGQGTRLTVV.

The gene calls are TRBV6-1 and TRBJ2-1, with a possible D match to TRBD1 (8 bases). CDR3 size: 15 residues. Per the germline V gene, CDR1 is MNHNS and CDR2 is SASEGT. Trimming removed 6 bases at V and 7 bases at J, with 19 bases between. CDR3 bases: TGTGCCAGCAGCTACAGGGGGGGAGGGCATAATGAGCAGTTCTTC. Translated: CASSYRGGGHNEQFF.

V and J are TRBV27 and TRBJ2-1; D gene unclear. Trimming cost V 5 bases and J 2 bases, with 16 bases left between them. CDR3 length: 16 amino acids. Germline V gene sequence: CDR1 MNHEY, CDR2 SMNVEV (reference sequence). Written as DNA, the CDR3 is TGTGCCAGCAGTCTGGGCGTCCGTAGTCCCTACAATGAGCAGTTCTTC. This encodes CASSLGVRSPYNEQFF.

The chain joins TRBV7-8 to TRBJ1-1; D is ambiguous. Per germline, CDR1 SGHVS and CDR2 FQNEAQ. This CDR3 contains 14 residues. The V and J ends lost 1 base and 5 bases respectively, with 11 bases between them. The CDR3 here is CASSLETWRTEAFF. The DNA for the CDR3 is TGTGCCAGCAGCTTAGAAACGTGGAGAACTGAAGCTTTCTTT.

The chain uses TRBV9 and TRBJ2-3; D is uncertain. The CDR3 covers 15 residues. V was trimmed by 4 bases and J by 1 base, leaving 13 bases between them. From germline, CDR1 is SGDLS and CDR2 YYNGEE. In DNA form, the CDR3 reads TGTGCCAGCAGCCGTGCAGCGCCTGGCACAGATACGCAGTATTTT. Amino acids: CASSRAAPGTDTQYF.

V gene TRBV9 combines with J gene TRBJ2-4, with 12 bases fitting TRBD2. The CDR3 loop spans 15 amino acids. V lost 4 bases, J lost 12 bases, and 11 bases stayed unmatched. The germline V gene has CDR1 SGDLS and CDR2 YYNGEE. The CDR3 loop is CASSPTLAGGLNQYF. CDR3 in DNA: TGTGCCAGCAGCCCTACTCTAGCGGGAGGGCTTAATCAGTACTTC.

The chain carries TRBV9 and TRBJ2-1; 10 bases map to TRBD1. V lost 3 bases and J lost 7; bases outside the gene matches: 10. Germline lookup yields CDR1 SGDLS and CDR2 YYNGEE. The CDR3 sequence is 16 residues long. The DNA for the CDR3 is TGTGCCAGCAGCGCTCGAGTGGGACAGGGGAGGAATGAGCAGTTCTTC. It yields the protein CASSARVGQGRNEQFF.

This clone was seen only once. The chain carries TRBV9 and TRBJ1-3; D is unresolved. The CDR3 runs to 15 residues. Germline V gene data show CDR1 as SGDLS and CDR2 as YYNGEE. The V gene lost 3 bases and the J gene lost 2 bases, with 12 bases spanning the gap. The DNA of the CDR3 is TGTGCCAGCAGCGCACGACAAGACCCTGGAAACACCATATATTTT. Translating gives CASSARQDPGNTIYF.

The chain links TRBV27 to TRBJ1-2; TRBD1 aligns across 7 bases. V was clipped by 6 bases and J by 2 bases; unmatched bases: 15. This CDR3 has 17 amino acids. Germline CDR1 is MNHEY and CDR2 is SMNVEV (reference sequence). CDR3 region: CASRPTGTRRANYGYTF. The CDR3 DNA sequence: TGTGCCAGCAGGCCGACAGGGACCCGACGAGCCAACTATGGCTACACCTTC.

CDR3 sequence reads: CASSEVSEPGANVLTF. The CDR3 DNA is TGTGCCAGTAGTGAAGTCAGCGAGCCTGGGGCCAACGTCCTGACTTTC. This chain connects TRBV19 to TRBJ2-6; D not resolved. CDR3 length: 16 amino acids. Germline CDR1 reads LNHDA; CDR2 reads SQIVND (reference sequence). V was clipped by 5 bases and J by 2 bases, with 13 bases between them.

This clone turned up a few times. The chain links TRBV7-6 to TRBJ2-7, with D possibly matching TRBD1 (5 bases). Germline loops: CDR1 SGHVS, CDR2 FNYEAQ. This CDR3 has 14 amino acids. V dropped 1 base and J dropped 0 bases, with 7 bases sitting between them. The CDR3 region is CASSLDQGSYEQYF. CDR3 sequence (DNA): TGTGCCAGCAGCTTAGATCAGGGCTCCTACGAGCAGTACTTC.

The chain has TRBV15 and TRBJ2-1; TRBD2 aligns across 9 bases. The J segment lost 4 bases and the V segment lost 1 base, leaving 8 bases of the junction unmatched. Germline CDR1 is LNHNV and CDR2 is YYDKDF (reference sequence). This CDR3 has 17 amino acids. CDR3 coding DNA: TGTGCCACCAGCAGAGGAGCGGGAGGCCCTACTTACAATGAGCAGTTCTTC. Its protein product is CATSRGAGGPTYNEQFF. Based on the CDR3 plus reference TRBV15 and TRBJ2-1, the full variable domain is DAMVIQNPRYQVTQFGKPVTLSCSQTLNHNVMYWYQQKSSQAPKLLFHYYDKDFNNEADTPDNFQSRRPNTSFCFLDIRSPGLGDTAMYLCATSRGAGGPTYNEQFFGPGTRLTVL.

With respect to this clone: The sample holds other DNA sequences that translate to the same CDR3. The rearrangement links TRBV6-5 to TRBJ1-1; possible D gene TRBD1, 6 bases. Germline assignment: CDR1 MNHEY and CDR2 SVGAGI. CDR3 length: 12 amino acids. V lost 4 bases, J lost 4 bases, and 7 bases lay in between. The CDR3 loop reads CASSSGVTEAFF. The CDR3 bases are TGTGCCAGCAGTTCAGGGGTCACTGAAGCTTTCTTT.

This chain joins TRBV28 and TRBJ2-7; 14 bases map to TRBD2. Trimming removed 7 bases from V and 4 bases from J; junction bases left unmatched: 6. The V gene's germline CDR1 is MDHEN and CDR2 SYDVKM. The CDR3 consists of 15 residues. Here the CDR3 reads CASKTSGRGKYEQYF. The CDR3 coding sequence is TGTGCCAGCAAGACTAGCGGGAGGGGGAAGTACGAGCAGTACTTC.

This clone was observed a few times. The genes are TRBV5-5 and TRBJ2-3; the D gene is possibly TRBD2 (6 bases). The V and J ends lost 5 bases and 5 bases respectively, with 21 bases between them. Germline CDR1 and CDR2: SGHKS and YYEKEE (reference sequence). This CDR3 region has 16 residues. The CDR3: CASRQMGRRWGDTQYF. For the CDR3, the DNA is TGTGCCAGCAGGCAGATGGGGAGGAGATGGGGAGATACGCAGTATTTT.

This clone was counted between two and nine times. The junction departs from the called germline gene at one end, perhaps through a read error. The rearrangement uses TRBV7-9 and TRBJ1-2, with 9 bases matching TRBD1. Per germline, CDR1 SEHNR and CDR2 FQNEAQ (reference sequence). The CDR3 sequence is 16 residues long. CDR3 nucleotides: TGTTCCAGCAGCTTAGCCTACAGGGGGCACGACTATGGCTACACCTTC. It is translated as CSSSLAYRGHDYGYTF.

The chain uses TRBV4-1 and TRBJ2-7; D perhaps matches TRBD2 (5 bases). Germline CDR1 is MGHRA and CDR2 is YSYEKL. Between the trimmed V and J ends, which lost 1 base and 6 bases, there was a span of 19 bases. The CDR3 totals 16 residues. For the CDR3, the DNA is TGCGCCAGCAGCCAAGGGGGATCAGCGGTCCGGGTCGAGCAGTACTTC. Its protein is CASSQGGSAVRVEQYF.

The rearrangement joins TRBV11-3 to TRBJ1-1; D gene unclear. This CDR3 is 13 amino acids long. The V gene's germline CDR1 is SGHNT and CDR2 YENEEA. V lost 0 bases, J lost 3 bases, and 5 bases lay in between. For the CDR3, the DNA is TGTGCCAGCAGCTTAGATCTCCACACTGAAGCTTTCTTT. Translating gives CASSLDLHTEAFF.

This clone was recorded a few times. A junction end diverges from the germline sequence, so it may reflect a read error. This chain links TRBV7-9 with TRBJ2-2; no clear D. There are 12 residues in the CDR3. Per germline, CDR1 SEHNR and CDR2 FQNEAQ (reference sequence). The CDR3 is CSSSFRAGELFF. For the CDR3, the DNA is TGTTCCAGCAGCTTTAGAGCCGGGGAGCTGTTTTTT.

The chain joins TRBV29-1 to TRBJ2-1, with 11 positions matching TRBD1. Germline V gives CDR1 SQVTM, CDR2 ANQGSEA. The CDR3 covers 15 residues. With V trimmed by 4 bases and J by 4 bases, 6 bases remained unmatched. CDR3 amino acids: CSVGIRDRGYNEQFF. The DNA of the CDR3 is TGCAGCGTTGGGATCCGGGACAGGGGGTACAATGAGCAGTTCTTC.

The rearrangement links TRBV5-6 to TRBJ1-2; weak D call: TRBD1 (5 bases). V shed 1 base and J shed 6 bases, with 13 bases lying between them. CDR3 length: 14 amino acids. Germline assignment: CDR1 SGHDT and CDR2 YYEEEE. The CDR3 loop reads CASSLQGPGDGYTF. CDR3 DNA sequence: TGTGCCAGCAGCTTGCAGGGTCCTGGGGATGGCTACACCTTC.

A single count supports this clone. The chain couples TRBV5-1 to TRBJ1-1; the match to TRBD1 covers 8 bases. The CDR3 runs to 15 residues. The germline gives CDR1 SGHRS, CDR2 YFSETQ. J gave up 1 base and V 4 bases, and 6 bases lay outside the gene matches. The CDR3 region is CASSPTGARNTEAFF. The CDR3 DNA reads as TGCGCCAGCAGCCCGACAGGGGCTCGGAACACTGAAGCTTTCTTT.

The V gene is TRBV13, the J gene TRBJ2-2; D unresolved. The V end lost 4 bases, the J end lost 4 bases, and 16 bases lay between the germline ends. Germline lookup yields CDR1 PRHDT and CDR2 FYEKMQ (reference sequence). This CDR3 has 16 residues. CDR3 nucleotide sequence: TGTGCCAGCAGCTCGTCTCGATCTAGTATCACCGGGGAGCTGTTTTTT. Translation: CASSSSRSSITGELFF. The full variable domain, its missing parts supplied by reference TRBV13 and TRBJ2-2, is AAGVIQSPRHLIKEKRETATLKCYPIPRHDTVYWYQQGPGQDPQFLISFYEKMQSDKGSIPDRFSAQQFSDYHSELNMSSLELGDSALYFCASSSSRSSITGELFFGEGSRLTVL.

V gene TRBV30 combines with J gene TRBJ1-5; no firm D call. V was shortened by 1 base and J by 6 bases, with 13 bases between the two germline ends. CDR1 GTSNPN and CDR2 SVGIG come from the germline V gene (reference sequence). The CDR3 covers 14 residues. The CDR3 nucleotides are TGTGCCTGGAGTGACCGAATCGGTAGTCAGCCCCAGCATTTT. Amino acid sequence: CAWSDRIGSQPQHF.

The genes are TRBV7-8 and TRBJ2-3, with D uncertain. V was shortened by 2 bases and J by 0 bases, with 6 bases between the two germline ends. Germline CDR1 reads SGHVS; CDR2 reads FQNEAQ. This CDR3 region has 14 residues. The CDR3 DNA is TGTGCCAGCAGCTTATCGACTAGCACAGATACGCAGTATTTT. Protein: CASSLSTSTDTQYF.

The V call is TRBV27, the J call TRBJ1-6; tentatively, D is TRBD1 (5 bases). The V end was cut by 3 bases, the J end by 9 bases, with 9 bases between. Germline V gives CDR1 MNHEY, CDR2 SMNVEV (reference sequence). This CDR3 region has 13 residues. The CDR3 DNA is TGTGCCAGCAGTTTTCGGAGGGGTTCACCCCTCCACTTT. It encodes CASSFRRGSPLHF.

J is TRBJ2-2 and V is TRBV10-3; TRBD2 aligns across 7 bases. In germline, CDR1 is ENHRY, CDR2 SYGVKD. The CDR3 consists of 14 residues. Trimming at V came to 7 bases and at J to 0 bases, leaving 2 bases not matched to a gene. CDR3 sequence reads: CAIKGRANTGELFF. Written as DNA, the CDR3 is TGTGCCATCAAGGGGAGGGCGAACACCGGGGAGCTGTTTTTT.